The 14 T cell receptor beta chains listed next were all sequenced from one sample in a study of T cell responses to AZD1222 COVID-19 vaccine. Data came from immunoSEQ multiplex PCR; TCRdb stores just in-frame clones and leaves some out. The sample has 170,000 or so clones; approximately 92% are singletons. Sequenced material: peripheral blood, taken 28 days after the second dose of the MenACWY control vaccine. The source of these receptors is an adult who received the MenACWY meningococcal vaccine as a control.

This chain links TRBV21-1 with TRBJ1-1. TRBV21-1 is a recognized pseudogene. The CDR3 totals 15 residues. The CDR3 bases are TGTGCCAGCAGCAAAGCTAAGGGTGAGGACACTGAAGCTTTCTTT. It encodes CASSKAKGEDTEAFF.

This CDR3 is CASSFGTYGYTF. The DNA of the CDR3 is TGTGCCAGCAGTTTCGGCACTTATGGCTACACCTTC. The chain combines TRBV12-3 or TRBV12-4 with TRBJ1-2, with D hard to call. CDR3 length equals 12 residues. Trimming stripped 3 bases from V and 5 bases from J, with 7 bases between.

This rearrangement joins TRBV5-4 to TRBJ2-7; 10 bases map to TRBD2. The CDR3 spans 16 residues. CDR1 and CDR2 from the germline V gene are SGHNT and YYREEE (reference sequence). J was trimmed by 7 bases and V by 0 bases; bases with no gene match: 10. The CDR3 loop is CASSLDSGGASREQYF. In nucleotides, the CDR3 is TGTGCCAGCAGCTTGGACAGCGGGGGGGCCAGTAGGGAGCAGTACTTC.

The J gene is TRBJ1-2, the V gene TRBV5-8, with unresolved D. The germline V gene encodes CDR1 SGHTS and CDR2 YDEGEE. This CDR3 comprises 18 residues. V lost 1 base and J 4 bases, leaving 23 bases between the germline ends. The CDR3 bases are TGTGCCAGCAGCTTGACCATTACACAGCCGCACACCGCCTATGGCTACACCTTC. Protein product: CASSLTITQPHTAYGYTF.

V gene TRBV3-1 (or the pseudogene TRBV3-2) combines with J gene TRBJ1-2; tentative D call: TRBD1 (5 bases). Germline values: CDR1 LGHDT, CDR2 YNNKEL (reference sequence). The CDR3 spans 14 residues. The V and J ends lost 4 bases and 8 bases respectively, with 17 bases between them. The CDR3: CASSPDSYATGYTF. CDR3 nucleotide sequence: TGTGCCAGCAGCCCCGACAGCTACGCCACAGGCTACACCTTC.

Comment on this clone: Within the sample, other DNA sequences also encode this same CDR3. The chain links TRBV7-9 to TRBJ1-6, with D tentatively TRBD1 (5 bases). There are 16 residues in the CDR3. Per germline, CDR1 SEHNR and CDR2 FQNEAQ (reference sequence). V lost 4 bases and J lost 4, with 14 bases in between. The CDR3 reads CASSSGAGFYNSPLHF. CDR3 nucleotide sequence: TGTGCCAGCAGCTCTGGCGCAGGGTTTTATAATTCACCCCTCCACTTT.

Here the CDR3 reads CASRIGGGKDGYTF. CDR3 in DNA: TGTGCCAGCAGGATAGGAGGAGGGAAGGATGGCTACACCTTC. The V and J genes are TRBV13 and TRBJ1-2; no firm D call. The CDR3 is made up of 14 amino acids. Germline CDR1 and CDR2: PRHDT and FYEKMQ (reference sequence). V lost 6 bases to trimming and J lost 6 bases, with 17 bases between them.

Only one count was recorded for this clone. The J gene is TRBJ2-7, the V gene TRBV6-5, with D perhaps matching TRBD1 or TRBD2 (7 bases each). The V and J ends lost 6 bases and 7 bases respectively, with 13 bases between them. CDR3 length: 12 amino acids. CDR1 and CDR2 from the germline V gene are MNHEY and SVGAGI. The CDR3 loop reads CASSLQGGEQYF. CDR3 coding DNA: TGTGCCAGCAGCCTCCAGGGGGGGGAGCAGTACTTC.

The V and J genes are TRBV6-5 and TRBJ2-7; D gene unclear. Germline CDR1 reads MNHEY; CDR2 reads SVGAGI. The CDR3 has 13 residues. The V and J ends lost 4 bases and 0 bases respectively, with 7 bases between them. The CDR3 nucleotides are TGTGCCAGCAGTTCGTCCCTCTCCTACGAGCAGTACTTC. As protein: CASSSSLSYEQYF.

The chain combines TRBV15 with TRBJ1-4, with no clear D. Between the trimmed V and J ends, which lost 8 bases and 9 bases, there was a span of 4 bases. CDR3 length: 9 residues. Per germline, CDR1 LNHNV and CDR2 YYDKDF (reference sequence). CDR3 amino acids: CATRQKLFF. The CDR3 DNA follows: TGTGCCACCCGGCAAAAACTGTTTTTT.

This chain connects TRBV5-4 to TRBJ1-2, with 8 bases identical to TRBD1. Unmatched junction bases numbered 3, after V lost 1 base and J lost 1 base. This CDR3 has 15 amino acids. CDR1 and CDR2 (germline): SGHNT, YYREEE (reference sequence). The chain's CDR3 is CASSLQTGVNYGYTF. DNA for the CDR3: TGTGCCAGCAGCTTGCAGACAGGGGTTAACTATGGCTACACCTTC.

This rearrangement joins TRBV30 to TRBJ2-5; TRBD1 aligns across 9 bases. CDR1 and CDR2 from the germline V gene are GTSNPN and SVGIG (reference sequence). Germline trimming cut 7 bases from V and 8 bases from J; bases unmatched to any gene: 11. The CDR3 extends over 13 amino acids. CDR3 loop: CASDRGVQVTQYF. The CDR3 bases are TGTGCCTCGGACAGGGGTGTCCAAGTTACCCAGTACTTC.

The rearrangement uses TRBV7-8 and TRBJ2-5; either TRBD1 or TRBD2 may fit D (5 bases each). The V and J ends lost 5 bases and 4 bases respectively, with 11 bases between them. Germline assignment: CDR1 SGHVS and CDR2 FQNEAQ. CDR3 length: 13 residues. The CDR3 loop reads CASSPGPRETQYF. The CDR3 DNA follows: TGTGCCAGCAGCCCGGGACCGCGAGAGACCCAGTACTTC. The entire variable domain, with the rest obtained from reference TRBV7-8 and TRBJ2-5, is as follows: GAGVSQSPRYKVAKRGQDVALRCDPISGHVSLFWYQQALGQGPEFLTYFQNEAQLDKSGLPSDRFFAERPEGSVSTLKIQRTQQEDSAVYLCASSPGPRETQYFGPGTRLLVL.

The rearrangement links TRBV18 to TRBJ2-7, with D possibly matching TRBD1 (6 bases). Germline V CDR1 and CDR2: KGHSH, LQKENI. This CDR3 is built from 14 residues. V was pared by 6 bases and J by 2 bases, with 14 bases between. The CDR3 DNA reads as TGTGCCAGCTCCCAGGACAGACTACCCTACGAGCAGTACTTC. The encoded protein is CASSQDRLPYEQYF.